Listed below are T cell receptor beta chains from one sample, sequenced in a study of metastatic and nonmetastatic thyroid tumors. TCRdb redid the clone calls on the PCR reads using MiXCR. The table includes roughly 58,000 clones, approximately 4.1% detected once. Sequenced: blood. The receptors derive from a female donor with papillary thyroid cancer or a benign thyroid nodule (not recorded which). Some clones in this sample may be carry-over from other donors' samples. Both conserved end residues are part of each CDR3. A D gene is named only where the DNA matches it firmly. Only part of the rows carry a size: once, few, many, or a class if the clone is expanded.

>.|TRBV28|many|18|TRBJ2-6
TGTGCCAGCAGTCCCGCCGCGGGGGCTACCTCTGGGGCCAACGTCCTGACTTTC
CASSPAAGATSGANVLTF
>.|TRBV2|.|13|TRBJ2-3
TGTGCCAGCAGAGGGGACACCACAGATACGCAGTATTTT
CASRGDTTDTQYF
>TRBD1|TRBV4-1|many|16|TRBJ1-5
TGCGCCAGCAGCCCTTACAGGGGAGAGAGCAATCAGCCCCAGCATTTT
CASSPYRGESNQPQHF
>TRBD1|TRBV28|few|15|TRBJ2-5
TGTGCCAGCAGCCAACCTGGACAGGGGTGGGAGACCCAGTACTTC
CASSQPGQGWETQYF
>TRBD1|TRBV7-9|many|16|TRBJ1-6
TGTGCCAGCAGCTTAGCACCGGGACAGGGTAATTCACCCCTCCACTTT
CASSLAPGQGNSPLHF
>.|TRBV29-1|many|11|TRBJ2-2
TGCAGCGTTGGGGGCACCGGGGAGCTGTTTTTT
CSVGGTGELFF
>TRBD2|TRBV7-2|many|20|TRBJ2-2
TGTGCCAGCAGTCTACGGTGGGGACTAGCGTACAAATCGAACACCGGGGAGCTGTTTTTT
CASSLRWGLAYKSNTGELFF
>.|TRBV10-1|many|13|TRBJ1-1
TGCGCCAGCAAAAAGGCGCCGAACACTGAAGCTTTCTTT
CASKKAPNTEAFF
>.|TRBV5-1|many|14|TRBJ1-1
TGCGCCAGCAGCTGGGGAGGGGGTATTGGAAAAGCTTTCTTT
CASSWGGGIGKAFF
>TRBD1|TRBV5-6|few|15|TRBJ2-5
TGTGCCAGCAGCCCGAGACAGGGGGCGAGAGAGACCCAGTACTTC
CASSPRQGARETQYF
>TRBD2|TRBV6-1|many|16|TRBJ2-1
TGTGCCAGCAGTTTAACTAGCGGGAGCTCCTACAATGAGCAGTTCTTC
CASSLTSGSSYNEQFF
>.|TRBV3-1|few|16|TRBJ2-3
TGTGCCAGCAGCCAAGAAGGCTGGCTGAGCACAGATACGCAGTATTTT
CASSQEGWLSTDTQYF
>.|TRBV9|many|18|TRBJ1-5
TGTGCCAGCAGCGTAAGTCCCCTCCGGACGTACGGCAATCAGCCCCAGCATTTT
CASSVSPLRTYGNQPQHF
>.|TRBV6-1|few|11|TRBJ2-1
TGTGCCAGCAGTGACCTTGTTGAGCAGTTCTTC
CASSDLVEQFF
>TRBD2|TRBV7-6|many|15|TRBJ2-1
TGTGCCAGCAGCCTCGGACTAGCGGGATCAGCGACTCAGTTCTTC
CASSLGLAGSATQFF
>.|TRBV3-1|many|13|TRBJ1-1
TGTGCCAGTAAAGACAGGATGAACACTGAAGCTTTCTTT
CASKDRMNTEAFF
>TRBD1|TRBV15|many|13|TRBJ2-7
TGTGCCACCAGCAACGGGGACAGCTACGAGCAGTACTTC
CATSNGDSYEQYF
>.|TRBV6-1|.|13|TRBJ1-6
TGTGCCAGCAGCCCCGCTCGTTTGCCACCCCTCCACTTT
CASSPARLPPLHF
>TRBD2|TRBV12-3/TRBV12-4|many|14|TRBJ2-7
TGTGCCAGCAGTTTGGGGGGGAGCTCCTACGAGCAGTACTTC
CASSLGGSSYEQYF
>TRBD2|TRBV30|few|14|TRBJ2-5
TGTGCCTGGAGTGGGAAGCTAGCGGGAGGGCCAGAGTACTTC
CAWSGKLAGGPEYF